The 7 T cell receptor beta chains presented below share a single source sample, sequenced in a study of T-cell memory formation after mild COVID-19. TCRdb called the 5' RACE reads again in MiXCR, with one record for every CDR3 protein. The table shows 550,000 to 650,000 distinct CDR3 sequences, with around 15% occurring only once. Sequencing used PBMCs or a T cell subset sorted from them (not recorded which). All receptors derive from an adult woman who had mild COVID-19 (a few samples of this study predate the infection). Cell type and time point are not known.

This clonotype was detected a few times. The chain couples TRBV5-1 to TRBJ1-1; TRBD1 matches at 10 bases. The CDR3 is 14 residues long. Germline V gene lookup returns CDR1 SGHRS and CDR2 YFSETQ. V dropped 5 bases and J dropped 3; count of bases not matched to a gene: 4. CDR3 protein: CASRSGQGDTEAFF. Here the CDR3 DNA reads TGCGCCAGCAGATCCGGACAGGGGGACACTGAAGCTTTCTTT.

In its sample, this clonotype was seen a few times. V is TRBV5-1 and J is TRBJ1-1; 7 bases fit TRBD1. V shed 4 bases and J 8 bases; nucleotides not matched to a gene: 11. The CDR3 loop spans 14 amino acids. CDR1 and CDR2 from the germline V gene are SGHRS and YFSETQ. CDR3 in amino acids: CASSRIGGGIEAFF. In DNA form, the CDR3 reads TGCGCCAGCAGCCGTATAGGAGGGGGCATCGAAGCTTTCTTT.

A few counts support this clonotype. This sequence joins TRBV7-6 and TRBJ1-2; possible D gene TRBD1, 5 bases. Trimming stripped 5 bases from V and 5 bases from J, with 15 bases between. The CDR3 has 14 amino acids. In germline, CDR1 is SGHVS, CDR2 FNYEAQ. CDR3 bases: TGTGCCAGCAGCAGGGGACCGAAGGATTATGGCTACACCTTC. The encoded protein is CASSRGPKDYGYTF. Supplemented by reference TRBV7-6 and TRBJ1-2, the full variable domain reads GAGVSQSPRYKVTKRGQDVALRCDPISGHVSLYWYRQALGQGPEFLTYFNYEAQQDKSGLPNDRFSAERPEGSISTLTIQRTEQRDSAMYRCASSRGPKDYGYTFGSGTRLTVV.

This clonotype was seen only a few times. V and J are TRBV5-1 and TRBJ2-1, with D maybe TRBD2 (6 bases). This CDR3 has 17 amino acids. V was pared by 4 bases and J by 7 bases, with 24 bases between. The germline V gene has CDR1 SGHRS and CDR2 YFSETQ. CDR3 DNA: TGCGCCAGCAGCCAAATCGGTGAGAGCGGGCTAGCGAATGAGCAGTTCTTC. Protein: CASSQIGESGLANEQFF.

The chain joins TRBV10-3 to TRBJ2-7; no definite D call. The CDR3 is 12 residues long. Germline CDR1 and CDR2: ENHRY and SYGVKD. The V end was cut by 8 bases, the J end by 1 base, with 9 bases between. The CDR3 DNA reads TGTGCCATCGGTAAAGTTTCCTACGAGCAGTACTTC. Protein: CAIGKVSYEQYF.

The chain recombines TRBV12-3 or TRBV12-4 with TRBJ1-1; 8 bases map to TRBD1. CDR3 length equals 15 residues. Losses at the gene ends were 4 bases for V and 3 bases for J; bases not matched to a gene: 7. In DNA, the CDR3 is TGTGCCAGCAGTTGGCAAACAGGGGGGCACACTGAAGCTTTCTTT. It translates to CASSWQTGGHTEAFF.

The chain has TRBV14 and TRBJ2-2; no firm D call. The CDR3 sequence is 16 residues long. Germline V CDR1 and CDR2: SGHDN, FVKESK. The V and J ends lost 2 bases and 0 bases respectively, with 10 bases between them. The CDR3 DNA follows: TGTGCCAGCAGCCAACAGTTCATCGCGAACACCGGGGAGCTGTTTTTT. It is translated as CASSQQFIANTGELFF.